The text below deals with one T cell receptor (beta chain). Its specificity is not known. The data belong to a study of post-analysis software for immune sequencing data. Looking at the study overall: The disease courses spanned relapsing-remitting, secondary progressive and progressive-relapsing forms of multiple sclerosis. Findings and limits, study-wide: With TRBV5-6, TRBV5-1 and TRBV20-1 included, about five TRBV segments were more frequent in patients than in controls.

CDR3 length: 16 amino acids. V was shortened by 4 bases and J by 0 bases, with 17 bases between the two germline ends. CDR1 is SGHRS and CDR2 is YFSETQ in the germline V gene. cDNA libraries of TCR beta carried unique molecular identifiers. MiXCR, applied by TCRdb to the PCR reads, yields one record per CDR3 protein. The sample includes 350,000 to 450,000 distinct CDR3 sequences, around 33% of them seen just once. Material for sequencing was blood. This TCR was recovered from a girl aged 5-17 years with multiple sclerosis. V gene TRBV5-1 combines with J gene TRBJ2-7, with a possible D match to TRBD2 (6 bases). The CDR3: CASSPASGTVSYEQYF. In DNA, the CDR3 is TGCGCCAGCAGCCCGGCCTCCGGGACTGTCTCCTACGAGCAGTACTTC. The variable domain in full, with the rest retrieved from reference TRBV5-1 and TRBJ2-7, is KAGVTQTPRYLIKTRGQQVTLSCSPISGHRSVSWYQQTPGQGLQFLFEYFSETQRNKGNFPGRFSGRQFSNSRSEMNVSTLELGDSALYLCASSPASGTVSYEQYFGPGTRLTVT.